This T cell receptor beta chain was recorded in a study of T cells in Graves' hyperthyroidism and ophthalmopathy. What was amplified from RNA transcripts were TCR beta CDR3 regions. RT-PCR in the first round (using the HTBI primer set) targeted the TCR CDR3. TCRdb reanalysed the multiplex PCR reads using MiXCR and keeps one entry per CDR3 protein. Of approximately 400,000 distinct CDR3 sequences listed, approximately 14% are singletons. Any patient presenting with uncontrolled infection, other autoimmune disease, pregnancy or lactation was left out. Fresh 10 ml peripheral blood yielded PBMCs. The CDR3 length is 12 residues. The junction had 5 bases not matched to a gene; V was cut back by 7 bases and J by 10 bases. From germline, CDR1 is MNHEY and CDR2 SVGAGI.

This chain links TRBV6-5 with TRBJ1-1; 11 bases match TRBD1. The sequencing sample was made of blood. The origin of this receptor is a woman younger than 35 with Graves' hyperthyroidism. The CDR3 loop reads CASITGTGGAFF. The CDR3 DNA follows: TGTGCCAGCATTACCGGGACAGGGGGAGCTTTCTTT.